The clone carrying this T cell receptor (beta chain) has ten or more counts. Its antigen is currently unknown. The data were obtained in a study of molecular identifiers for immune sequencing clone quantification. In the study overall: Across replicate runs, RNA obtained from around 20,000 or 100,000 naive CD8 cells was divided into five, with four undergoing sequencing. Notes on the study in general: Over 99% of CMV-specific effector molecules, but under 1% of naive ones, were in clones above 20 copies.

Libraries of bulk TCR were made by previously described methods (with listed TCR primers). Via MiXCR, TCRdb re-called the PCR reads, giving one row per CDR3 protein. The table has some 320,000 distinct CDR3 sequences, roughly a quarter seen once. Sorting isolated naive CD8 T cells as CD8+CD4-CCR7+CD45RA+ events. V lost 1 base, J lost 4 bases, and 16 bases lay in between. The V gene's germline CDR1 is SGHVS and CDR2 FNYEAQ. The CDR3 spans 16 residues. The chain recombines TRBV7-6 with TRBJ2-5, with D perhaps TRBD2 (6 bases). Source material: naive CD8+ T cells from blood, with Jurkat cell RNA spiked in. Documented subset: FACS-sorted CD8+CD4-CCR7+CD45RA+ naive T cells. This sequence originates from a human donor in good health. Some libraries in this study had Jurkat cell RNA spiked in. The CDR3: CASSLEAGGRGETQYF. In DNA form, the CDR3 reads TGTGCCAGCAGCTTAGAGGCCGGGGGACGGGGAGAGACCCAGTACTTC.